This T cell receptor beta chain was found in a study of shared clonotypes between healthy human individuals (dated by TCRdb to 2020 to 2022). Turning to the overall study: The cohort included a few men and a couple of women between 18 and 49 years of age. For each donor, CD4 naive and CD4 memory were each run on three plates, CD8 naive on two plates, and CD8 memory on one plate. To estimate repertoire size and how much clonotype sharing occurs between individuals, the study deeply sequenced the blood TCR repertoires of five or six healthy adults. Different laboratories and diverse techniques were used to prepare libraries and sequence TCR repertoires, to increase sequencing depth and limit assay-specific biases. Between about 0.8 and 9 billion PBMCs per donor were obtained by leukapheresis. Beyond this particular receptor, the publication reports: The small number of donors limited the genetic and exposure-history diversity represented. Pairwise subsampling led to the expectation that sequencing depth would affect the degree of clonotype sharing among donors. Compared with non-shared clonotypes, clonotypes shared by all four sorted-subset donors had higher generation probabilities. When a handful of donors were compared, the shared fraction of clonotypes was around 5% for naive CD4, about 4% for naive CD8, 2.3% for memory CD4, and about 0.36% for memory CD8. Rarefaction of sorted-subset datasets indicated incomplete sequencing despite the large sequencing depth. Sampling was restricted to blood, and TCR repertoires in tissues likely differ from the TCR repertoires found in blood. Naive subsets generally had larger estimated clonotype richness than memory subsets.

This clone was observed once. The target of this receptor is not known. Per-base qualities were not stored, and no clone one base away is much larger. Using the deep immunoSEQ assay, TCR CDR3 regions were amplified from genomic DNA by multiplex PCR. Genomic DNA extracted from each cell subset was distributed evenly over all wells of several immunoSEQ 96-well plates, and each plate served as one replicate. For sorted subsets, around 200 ng genomic DNA, equal to about 30,000 T cell genomes, was loaded into each replicate PCR. The purified libraries were quantified using a Qubit 3.0 fluorometer, sized with a Bioanalyzer 2100, and then quantified again using the KAPA Library Quantification kit. Each immunoSEQ 96-well plate was sequenced on its own single-read 150-cycle Illumina NextSeq 550 flow cell. Under the source paper's analysis protocol: The immunoSEQ output contained only junctional sequences without quality scores, so filtering could not match that applied to full-length reads. To assign V/J genes and CDR3, sequences were annotated using PyIR, a Python wrapper for IgBLAST v1.9, with IMGT germline references. Any read was removed if the V/J assignment was weak (E-value above 1e-6), the CDR3 was missing, or the read contained stop codons, out-of-frame junctions, or ambiguous translated residues. V3J clonotypes were defined as sequences sharing the same inferred V gene, J gene, and CDR3 amino acid sequence. The percentage overlap between two repertoires was calculated by dividing the number of shared unique clonotypes by the size of the smaller repertoire. Repertoire richness was assessed with RTK rarefaction, the Chao1 estimator, and Recon v2.1 estimates of unobserved clonotypes. Generation probabilities were computed with OLGA for all TCRbeta clonotypes obtained by the gDNA method from four donors. TCRdb stores this immuneACCESS table with in-frame sequences only. Part of the clones is absent; in the studies checked, under half of the shortfall reflects unresolved V genes, and no reason is known for the rest. That table supplies the V and J calls and clone size; D and trimming were determined from the DNA. For this sample there are about 1.5 million clones; about 96% appear just once. The ten largest clones represent more than 0.9% of the sample.

V trim: 4 bases; J trim: 4 bases; unmatched bases: 10. The CDR3 covers 15 residues, taking in both the cysteine and the phenylalanine. The read is trimmed to its CDR3 DNA, 45 bases read in frame from base 1. The germline V gene sets CDR1 to SGDLS and CDR2 to YYNGEE. Donors were healthy HIV-negative adults with no recently reported acute infections or vaccinations. Every donor was a Caucasian adult residing in Nashville, Tennessee, USA. CD4+ T cells were enriched by magnetic negative selection; naive cells were then positively selected on CD45RA, and the negative fraction formed the memory subset. After blood collection by leukapheresis, PBMCs were isolated using Ficoll-Histopaque density gradient centrifugation and then cryopreserved in the vapor phase of liquid nitrogen. Purity and quantity of every magnetically sorted T cell population were checked by analytical flow cytometry. Genomic DNA was isolated from each sorted fraction and quantified by UV absorbance on a Nanodrop 2000c.

The chain was built from TRBV9 and TRBJ2-7, with TRBD2 matching 8 junction bases. The source material was naive CD4+ T cells sorted from blood. The intended sense of this specimen's cell subset or site label: CD45RA+ positively selected. This TCR was sampled from a man between 25 and 39 years old in good health. In nucleotides, the sequence is TGTGCCAGCAGCCAGTTGGGCCTAGCGGGTTACGAGCAGTACTTC. Translated, this gives CASSQLGLAGYEQYF.